This T cell receptor beta chain is drawn from a study of cytomegalovirus exposure and HLA in healthy donors. Study-level background: Approximately 200 million T cells yielded 100 million or so unique TCR beta sequences in earlier analysis. Early released data had 65 million to 100 million unique TCRs, all coming from HLA-typed donors.

Deletions cut 3 bases from V and 4 bases from J, with 9 bases between. This CDR3 contains 12 residues. Germline CDR1 reads GTSNPN; CDR2 reads SVGIG (reference sequence). Regarding the study as a whole: Later on, an analysis found that several of the most significant clusters appeared to be linked to common viral pathogens, which included parvovirus B19. Most TCR beta V segments were productive about 87% or about 30% of the time in an earlier analysis.

Concerning this clone: Its cognate antigen is unknown.

Primers: 60 Vbeta forward and 13 Jbeta reverse. TCRdb keeps only in-frame clones here, not all; method: immunoSEQ multiplex PCR. The sample holds more than 95,000 clones. The rearrangement links TRBV30 to TRBJ1-2; no clear D. The sequenced sample consisted of PBMCs. The origin of this receptor is a man between 40 and 49 years old in good health and CMV-seronegative. DNA for the CDR3: TGTGCCTGGAGGGACGAGGGCTATGGCTACACCTTC. Translation: CAWRDEGYGYTF.